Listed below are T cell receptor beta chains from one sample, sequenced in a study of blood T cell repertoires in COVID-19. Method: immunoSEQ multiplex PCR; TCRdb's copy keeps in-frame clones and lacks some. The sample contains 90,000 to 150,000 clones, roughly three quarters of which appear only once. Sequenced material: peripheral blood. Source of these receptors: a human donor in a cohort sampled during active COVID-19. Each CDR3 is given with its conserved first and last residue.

cdr3_aa: CASSPGTAIYEQYF; v_call: TRBV4-1; j_call: TRBJ2-7
cdr3_aa: CASSADQETQYF; v_call: TRBV5-1; j_call: TRBJ2-5
cdr3_aa: CASRTSGGSYEQYF; v_call: TRBV10-2; j_call: TRBJ2-7
cdr3_aa: CASTPLGAPPDTQYF; v_call: TRBV4-1; j_call: TRBJ2-3
cdr3_aa: CASSEWDTEKSSYEQYF; v_call: TRBV2; j_call: TRBJ2-7
cdr3_aa: CAISEVGRKGGFYEQYF; v_call: TRBV10-3; j_call: TRBJ2-7
cdr3_aa: CASSYDRRDTEAFF; v_call: TRBV6-2/TRBV6-3; j_call: TRBJ1-1
cdr3_aa: CASSLQNNYGYTF; v_call: TRBV11-3; j_call: TRBJ1-2
cdr3_aa: CTSSQRLADKSSYNEQFF; v_call: TRBV1; j_call: TRBJ2-1
cdr3_aa: CSASGQVRNEQYF; v_call: TRBV20-1; j_call: TRBJ2-7
cdr3_aa: CSAYEAEAFF; v_call: TRBV20-1; j_call: TRBJ1-1
cdr3_aa: CARSGSRGQDGYTF; v_call: TRBV5-3; j_call: TRBJ1-2
cdr3_aa: CASSPQGGSYEQYF; v_call: TRBV18; j_call: TRBJ2-7
cdr3_aa: CAWSGRGEGGYTF; v_call: TRBV30; j_call: TRBJ1-2
cdr3_aa: CAIMAEVRQGRTSGVLSYEQYF; v_call: TRBV10-3; j_call: TRBJ2-7
cdr3_aa: CASSFLAGANYGYTF; v_call: TRBV7-9; j_call: TRBJ1-2
cdr3_aa: CASSPWSGSNQPQHF; v_call: TRBV7-6; j_call: TRBJ1-5
cdr3_aa: CASSGGLSPNEQFF; v_call: TRBV9; j_call: TRBJ2-1
cdr3_aa: CATSRQGNTEAFF; v_call: TRBV24-1; j_call: TRBJ1-1
cdr3_aa: CASYEGAGGYYGYTF; v_call: TRBV5-1; j_call: TRBJ1-2
cdr3_aa: CASSRTSVDEQYF; v_call: TRBV6-4; j_call: TRBJ2-7
cdr3_aa: CASSPSGGQSLYGYTF; v_call: TRBV28; j_call: TRBJ1-2
cdr3_aa: CASSSGRAREQYF; v_call: TRBV2; j_call: TRBJ2-7
cdr3_aa: CASSSLAGISGNTIYF; v_call: TRBV11-2; j_call: TRBJ1-3
cdr3_aa: CASSQDRDRDYEQYF; v_call: TRBV4-1; j_call: TRBJ2-7
cdr3_aa: CASSLGGGVTEAFF; v_call: TRBV5-1; j_call: TRBJ1-1
cdr3_aa: CASSPRRASWAPLHF; v_call: TRBV3-1/TRBV3-2; j_call: TRBJ1-6
cdr3_aa: CASRAGQAGGYTF; v_call: TRBV6-5; j_call: TRBJ1-2
cdr3_aa: CASSIGPRGTDTQYF; v_call: TRBV11-2; j_call: TRBJ2-3
cdr3_aa: CASSVGVASYNEQFF; v_call: TRBV9; j_call: TRBJ2-1
cdr3_aa: CATRNPGGTGELFF; v_call: TRBV19; j_call: TRBJ2-2
cdr3_aa: CASSFGTRSASEQYF; v_call: TRBV6-5; j_call: TRBJ2-7
cdr3_aa: CASSQGDQPQHF; v_call: TRBV3-1/TRBV3-2; j_call: TRBJ1-5
cdr3_aa: CASSIYRDIGQYF; v_call: TRBV5-5; j_call: TRBJ2-7
cdr3_aa: CASTGVGFGRQPQHF; v_call: TRBV6-5; j_call: TRBJ1-5
cdr3_aa: CASSLIPGTARWGQYF; v_call: TRBV27; j_call: TRBJ2-7